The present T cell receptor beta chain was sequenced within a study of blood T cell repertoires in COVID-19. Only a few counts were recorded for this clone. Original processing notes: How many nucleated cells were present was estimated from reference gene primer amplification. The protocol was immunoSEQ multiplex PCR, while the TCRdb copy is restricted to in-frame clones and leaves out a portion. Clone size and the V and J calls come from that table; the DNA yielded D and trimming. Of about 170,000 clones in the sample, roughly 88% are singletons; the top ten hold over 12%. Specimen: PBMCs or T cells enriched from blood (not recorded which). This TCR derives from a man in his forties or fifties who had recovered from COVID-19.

The CDR3 DNA follows: TGCAGCGCTACCGGCGGGGGTGGATACGAGCAGTACTTC. Protein product: CSATGGGGYEQYF. V is TRBV29-1 and J is TRBJ2-7; 7 nucleotides agree with TRBD2. Germline V CDR1 and CDR2: SQVTM, ANQGSEA. CDR3 length: 13 residues. The V and J ends lost 7 bases and 4 bases, in that order; junction bases with no gene match: 10.